This TCR beta chain is drawn from a study of cytomegalovirus exposure and HLA in healthy donors. Germline V gene lookup returns CDR1 MDHEN and CDR2 SYDVKM. V was pared by 8 bases and J by 4 bases, with 18 bases between. The CDR3 is made up of 15 amino acids. The PCR employed 60 Vbeta primers together with 13 Jbeta primers. Some clones are missing from TCRdb's copy, which holds only in-frame ones; the method was immunoSEQ multiplex PCR. Among 60,000 to 70,000 clones listed, around three quarters were seen once. Material for sequencing was PBMCs. The gene calls are TRBV28 and TRBJ2-1, with D possibly being TRBD2 (6 bases). This clonotype was sampled from a man aged 45-65 years in good health and CMV-seronegative. The CDR3 sequence: CASHGGGAGYNEQFF. DNA of the CDR3: TGTGCCAGCCATGGAGGCGGGGCGGGTTACAATGAGCAGTTCTTC.